This TCR beta chain originates from a study of Ad26.COV2.S vaccination and SARS-CoV-2 variants. Study information: Ad26.COV2.S shots went into the muscle once or twice, 56 days apart.

Here immunoSEQ multiplex PCR was the method, and the copy in TCRdb shows in-frame clones only, minus some. The sample lists around 250,000 clones; roughly 86% were seen once. The sample's treatment: approximately 18 received Ad26.COV2.S at low or high dose, single or two shots; about 5 received placebo; per-sample allocation not given. After the first vaccine or placebo injection, samples were drawn on day 63. The table lists this clone with a count of one. CDR1 is LNHDA and CDR2 is SQIVND in the germline V gene (reference sequence). The length of the CDR3 is 13 residues. The V gene lost 5 bases and the J gene lost 8 bases, with 15 bases spanning the gap.

The sequence was obtained from a person between 18 and 59 years old who received the Ad26.COV2.S COVID-19 vaccine or a placebo. The chain links TRBV19 to TRBJ1-2, with a weak D call TRBD1 (5 bases). The starting material was peripheral blood, obtained in a trial of Ad26.COV2.S vaccine versus placebo. The CDR3 here is CASSEGRVRGYTF. CDR3 bases: TGTGCCAGTAGTGAGGGGAGGGTTCGGGGCTACACCTTC.